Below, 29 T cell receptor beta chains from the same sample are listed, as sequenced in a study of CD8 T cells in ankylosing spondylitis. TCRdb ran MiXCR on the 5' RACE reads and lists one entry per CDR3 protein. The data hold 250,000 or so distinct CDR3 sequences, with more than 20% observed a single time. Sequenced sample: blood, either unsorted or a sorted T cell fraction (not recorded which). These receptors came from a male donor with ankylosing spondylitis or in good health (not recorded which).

CDR3 residues: CASSLATDTLNEQYF. For the CDR3, the DNA is TGCGCCAGCAGCTTGGCCACCGATACCTTGAACGAGCAGTACTTC. V and J are TRBV5-1 and TRBJ2-7; the D is unclear. The CDR3 is 15 amino acids. Germline V gene sequence: CDR1 SGHRS, CDR2 YFSETQ. Deletions cut 0 bases from V and 5 bases from J, with 15 bases between.

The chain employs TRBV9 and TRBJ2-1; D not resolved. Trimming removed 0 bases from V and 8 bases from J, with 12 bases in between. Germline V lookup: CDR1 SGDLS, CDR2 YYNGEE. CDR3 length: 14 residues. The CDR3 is CASSVESPVDEQFF. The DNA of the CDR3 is TGTGCCAGCAGCGTAGAAAGTCCCGTGGATGAGCAGTTCTTC.

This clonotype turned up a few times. The CDR3 spells CASSVVAQGGETQYF. CDR3 DNA sequence: TGTGCCAGCAGCGTAGTCGCACAGGGGGGTGAGACCCAGTACTTC. The chain couples TRBV9 to TRBJ2-5, with TRBD1 matching 8 bases. CDR3 size: 15 residues. V trimming: 0 bases; J trimming: 5 bases; junction bases outside the gene matches: 6. Per the germline V gene, CDR1 is SGDLS and CDR2 is YYNGEE.

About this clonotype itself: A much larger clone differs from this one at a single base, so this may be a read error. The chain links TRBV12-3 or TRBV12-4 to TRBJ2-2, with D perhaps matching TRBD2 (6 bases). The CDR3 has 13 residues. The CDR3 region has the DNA TGTGCCAGCAGTTTACTAAACACCGGGGAGGTGTTTTTT. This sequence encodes CASSLLNTGEVFF.

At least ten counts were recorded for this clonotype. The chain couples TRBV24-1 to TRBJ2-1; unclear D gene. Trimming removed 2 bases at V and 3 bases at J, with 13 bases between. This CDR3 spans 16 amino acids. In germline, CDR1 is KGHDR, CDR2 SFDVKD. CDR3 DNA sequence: TGTGCCACCAGTGATTCGCTTGCCACAAACTACAATGAGCAGTTCTTC. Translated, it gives CATSDSLATNYNEQFF.

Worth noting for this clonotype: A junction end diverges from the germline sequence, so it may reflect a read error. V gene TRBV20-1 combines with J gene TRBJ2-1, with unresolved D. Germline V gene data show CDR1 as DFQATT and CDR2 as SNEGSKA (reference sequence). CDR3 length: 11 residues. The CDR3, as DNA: TGCAGAGCTAGAGCGAGAAATGAGCAGTTCTTC. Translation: CRARARNEQFF.

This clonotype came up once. This CDR3 is CASKWDRGNQPQHF. CDR3 DNA: TGTGCCAGCAAGTGGGACCGCGGAAATCAGCCCCAGCATTTT. The rearrangement joins TRBV6-1 to TRBJ1-5; weak D call: TRBD1 (5 bases). There are 14 residues in the CDR3. V was cut by 7 bases and J by 4 bases, with 14 bases left in between. Looked up from germline, CDR1 is MNHNS and CDR2 is SASEGT.

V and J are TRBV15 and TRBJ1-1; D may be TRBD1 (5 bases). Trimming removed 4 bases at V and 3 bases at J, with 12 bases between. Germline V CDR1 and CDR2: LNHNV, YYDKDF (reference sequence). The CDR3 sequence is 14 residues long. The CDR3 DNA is TGTGCCACCAGCAACAAGGAAGGGGACACTGAAGCTTTCTTT. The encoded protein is CATSNKEGDTEAFF.

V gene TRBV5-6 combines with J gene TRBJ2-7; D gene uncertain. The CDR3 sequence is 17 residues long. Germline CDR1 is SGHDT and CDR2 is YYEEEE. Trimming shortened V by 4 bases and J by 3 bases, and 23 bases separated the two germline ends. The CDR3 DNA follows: TGTGCCAGCAGCAAAGAAGGGCCGGAGAGGCGGTTCTACGAGCAGTACTTC. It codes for CASSKEGPERRFYEQYF.

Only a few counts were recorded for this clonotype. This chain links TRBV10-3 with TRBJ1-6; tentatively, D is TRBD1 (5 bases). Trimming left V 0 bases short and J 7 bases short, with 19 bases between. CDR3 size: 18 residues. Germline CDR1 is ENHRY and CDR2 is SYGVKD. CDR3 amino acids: CAISESTRGRGDNSPLHF. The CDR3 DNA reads TGTGCCATCAGTGAGTCGACTCGGGGTAGGGGAGACAATTCACCCCTCCACTTT.

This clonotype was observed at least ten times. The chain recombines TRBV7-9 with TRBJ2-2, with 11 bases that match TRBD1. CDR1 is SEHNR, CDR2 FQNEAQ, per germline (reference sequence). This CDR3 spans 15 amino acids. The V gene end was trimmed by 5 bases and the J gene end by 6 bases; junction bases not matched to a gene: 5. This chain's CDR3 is CASSRRDRGAGELFF. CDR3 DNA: TGTGCCAGCAGCCGCCGGGACAGGGGGGCCGGGGAGCTGTTTTTT. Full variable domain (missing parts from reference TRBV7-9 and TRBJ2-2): DTGVSQNPRHKITKRGQNVTFRCDPISEHNRLYWYRQTLGQGPEFLTYFQNEAQLEKSRLLSDRFSAERPKGSFSTLEIQRTEQGDSAMYLCASSRRDRGAGELFFGEGSRLTVL.

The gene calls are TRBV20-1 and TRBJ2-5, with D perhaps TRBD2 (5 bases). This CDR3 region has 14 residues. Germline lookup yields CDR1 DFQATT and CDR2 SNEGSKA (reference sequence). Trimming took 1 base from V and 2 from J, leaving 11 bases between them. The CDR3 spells CSARGPGKQETQYF. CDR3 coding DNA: TGCAGTGCTAGAGGCCCCGGGAAGCAAGAGACCCAGTACTTC.

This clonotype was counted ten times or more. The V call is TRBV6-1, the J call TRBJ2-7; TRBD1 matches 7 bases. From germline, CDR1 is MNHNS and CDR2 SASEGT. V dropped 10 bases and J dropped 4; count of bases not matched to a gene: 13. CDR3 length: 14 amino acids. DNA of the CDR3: TGTGCCACGACGTCCCTAGGGGGCAATTACGAGCAGTACTTC. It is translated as CATTSLGGNYEQYF.

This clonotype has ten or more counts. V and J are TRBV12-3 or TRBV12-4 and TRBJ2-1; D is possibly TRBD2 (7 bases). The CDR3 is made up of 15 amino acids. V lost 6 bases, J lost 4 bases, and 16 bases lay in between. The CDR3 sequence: CASSNGGPGYNEQFF. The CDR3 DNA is TGTGCCAGCAGCAACGGGGGGCCCGGATACAATGAGCAGTTCTTC.

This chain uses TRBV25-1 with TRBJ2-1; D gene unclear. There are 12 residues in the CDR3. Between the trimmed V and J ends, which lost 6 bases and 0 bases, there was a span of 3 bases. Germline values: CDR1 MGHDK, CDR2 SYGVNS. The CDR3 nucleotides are TGTGCCAGCAGATACTCCTACAATGAGCAGTTCTTC. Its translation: CASRYSYNEQFF.

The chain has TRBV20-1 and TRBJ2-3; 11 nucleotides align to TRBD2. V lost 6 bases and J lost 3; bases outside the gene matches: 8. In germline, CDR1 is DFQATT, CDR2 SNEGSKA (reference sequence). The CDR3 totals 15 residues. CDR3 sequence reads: CSAHILAGATDTQYF. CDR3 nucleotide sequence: TGCAGTGCCCACATACTAGCGGGGGCGACAGATACGCAGTATTTT.

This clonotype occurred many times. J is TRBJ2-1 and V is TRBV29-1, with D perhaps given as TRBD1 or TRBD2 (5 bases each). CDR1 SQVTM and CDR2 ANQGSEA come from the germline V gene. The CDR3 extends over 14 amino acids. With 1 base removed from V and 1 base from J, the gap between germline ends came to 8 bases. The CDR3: CSVEAGGSYNEQFF. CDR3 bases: TGCAGCGTTGAAGCTGGGGGTTCCTACAATGAGCAGTTCTTC.

The CDR3 region is CSARVVAGEQYF. The DNA for the CDR3 is TGCAGTGCCCGCGTGGTAGCGGGCGAGCAGTACTTC. The rearrangement links TRBV20-1 to TRBJ2-7, with 7 bases aligning to TRBD2. The V and J ends lost 6 bases and 6 bases, in that order; junction bases with no gene match: 8. The CDR3 is 12 amino acids. Germline-derived CDR1 and CDR2 are DFQATT and SNEGSKA (reference sequence).

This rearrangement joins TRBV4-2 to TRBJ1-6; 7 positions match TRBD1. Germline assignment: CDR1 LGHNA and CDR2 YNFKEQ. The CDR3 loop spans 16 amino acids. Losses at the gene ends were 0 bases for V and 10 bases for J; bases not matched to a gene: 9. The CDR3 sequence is CASSQETTGAGSPLHF. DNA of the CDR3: TGTGCCAGCAGCCAAGAGACAACAGGGGCGGGATCACCCCTCCACTTT.

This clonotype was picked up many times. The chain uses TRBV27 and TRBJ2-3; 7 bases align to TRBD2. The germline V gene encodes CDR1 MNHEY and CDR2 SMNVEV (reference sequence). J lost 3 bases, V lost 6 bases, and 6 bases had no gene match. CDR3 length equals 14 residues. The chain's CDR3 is CASSSTSVTDTQYF. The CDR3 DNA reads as TGTGCCAGCAGCTCAACTAGCGTAACAGATACGCAGTATTTT.

CDR3 sequence reads: CASSESPTDTQYF. Here the CDR3 DNA reads TGCGCCAGCAGTGAATCGCCGACAGATACGCAGTATTTT. The chain couples TRBV10-1 to TRBJ2-3; D is ambiguous. The length of the CDR3 is 13 residues. Germline values: CDR1 WNHNN, CDR2 SYGVQD (reference sequence). The germline V and J ends were trimmed by 3 bases and 3 bases, with 7 bases remaining between them.

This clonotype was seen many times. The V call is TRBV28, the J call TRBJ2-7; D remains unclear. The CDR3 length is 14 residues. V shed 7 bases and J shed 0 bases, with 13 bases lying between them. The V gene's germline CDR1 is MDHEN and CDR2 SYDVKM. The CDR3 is CASKPGGSSYEQYF. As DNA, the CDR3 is TGTGCCAGCAAACCAGGTGGAAGCTCCTACGAGCAGTACTTC.

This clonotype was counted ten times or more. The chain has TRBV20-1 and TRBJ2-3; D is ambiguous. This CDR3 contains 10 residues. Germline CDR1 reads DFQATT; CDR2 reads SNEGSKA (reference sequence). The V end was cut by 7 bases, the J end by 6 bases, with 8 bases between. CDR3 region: CSGHTDTQYF. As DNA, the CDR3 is TGCAGTGGACACACGGATACGCAGTATTTT.

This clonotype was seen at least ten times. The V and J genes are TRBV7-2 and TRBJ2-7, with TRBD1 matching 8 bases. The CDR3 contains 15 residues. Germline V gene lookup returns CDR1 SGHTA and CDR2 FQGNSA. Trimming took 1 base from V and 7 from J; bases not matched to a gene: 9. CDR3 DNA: TGTGCCAGCAGCTTAGTACCCGGGACAGGTCATGAGCAGTACTTC. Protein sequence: CASSLVPGTGHEQYF.

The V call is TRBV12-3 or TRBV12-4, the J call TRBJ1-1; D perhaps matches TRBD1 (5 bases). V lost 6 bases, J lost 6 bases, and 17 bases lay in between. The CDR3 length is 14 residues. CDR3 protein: CASSPAGMSSEAFF. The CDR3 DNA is TGTGCCAGCAGCCCCGCAGGGATGAGTTCTGAAGCTTTCTTT.

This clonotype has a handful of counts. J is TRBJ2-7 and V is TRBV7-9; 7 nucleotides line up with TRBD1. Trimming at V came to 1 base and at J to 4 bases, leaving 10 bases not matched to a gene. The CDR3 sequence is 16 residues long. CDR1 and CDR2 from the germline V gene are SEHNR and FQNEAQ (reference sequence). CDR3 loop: CASSLGMGTEEYEQYF. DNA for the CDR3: TGTGCCAGCAGCTTAGGAATGGGGACAGAGGAGTACGAGCAGTACTTC.

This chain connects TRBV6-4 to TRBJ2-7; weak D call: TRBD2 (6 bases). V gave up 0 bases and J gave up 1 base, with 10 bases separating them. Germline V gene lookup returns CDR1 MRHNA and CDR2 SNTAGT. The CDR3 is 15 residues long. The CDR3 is CASSDSTGESYEQYF. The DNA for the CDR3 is TGTGCCAGCAGTGACTCGACGGGGGAGTCCTACGAGCAGTACTTC.

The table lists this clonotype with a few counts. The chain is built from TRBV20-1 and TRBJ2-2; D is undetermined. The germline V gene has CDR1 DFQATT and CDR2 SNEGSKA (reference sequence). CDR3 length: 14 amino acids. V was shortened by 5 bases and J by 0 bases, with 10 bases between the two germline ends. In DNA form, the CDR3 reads TGCAGTGCTCCCGGGCAGCCGAACACCGGGGAGCTGTTTTTT. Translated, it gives CSAPGQPNTGELFF.

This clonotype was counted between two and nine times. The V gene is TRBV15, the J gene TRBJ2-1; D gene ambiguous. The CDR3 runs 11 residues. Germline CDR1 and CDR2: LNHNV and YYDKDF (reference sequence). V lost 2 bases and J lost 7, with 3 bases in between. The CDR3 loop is CATSRSNEQFF. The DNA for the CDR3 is TGTGCCACCAGCAGATCGAATGAGCAGTTCTTC.